This T cell receptor beta chain was found in a study of T cells in localized non-small cell lung cancer. In germline, CDR1 is SGHRS, CDR2 YFSETQ. CDR3 length equals 16 residues. J lost 1 base, V lost 2 bases, and 6 bases had no gene match. The protocol was immunoSEQ multiplex PCR, while the TCRdb copy is restricted to in-frame clones and leaves out a portion. Found here are approximately 46,000 clones, 65% to 90% of them singletons; the top ten hold more than 15%. Study conclusions and caveats: There were a median 57 of the top 100 tumor clones appearing in adjacent lung. The greatest T cell clonality was found in uninvolved adjacent lung (higher than in tumor).

For this clone: What it binds is unknown.

This TCR was recovered from a man between 40 and 75 years old with stage III lung adenocarcinoma. The input for sequencing was peripheral blood mononuclear cells, taken before any cancer treatment. V is TRBV5-1 and J is TRBJ2-5, with 9 bases aligning to TRBD1. The CDR3 DNA is TGCGCCAGCAGCTTAACGCCGGGACAGGGCCAAGAGACCCAGTACTTC. Encoded protein: CASSLTPGQGQETQYF.